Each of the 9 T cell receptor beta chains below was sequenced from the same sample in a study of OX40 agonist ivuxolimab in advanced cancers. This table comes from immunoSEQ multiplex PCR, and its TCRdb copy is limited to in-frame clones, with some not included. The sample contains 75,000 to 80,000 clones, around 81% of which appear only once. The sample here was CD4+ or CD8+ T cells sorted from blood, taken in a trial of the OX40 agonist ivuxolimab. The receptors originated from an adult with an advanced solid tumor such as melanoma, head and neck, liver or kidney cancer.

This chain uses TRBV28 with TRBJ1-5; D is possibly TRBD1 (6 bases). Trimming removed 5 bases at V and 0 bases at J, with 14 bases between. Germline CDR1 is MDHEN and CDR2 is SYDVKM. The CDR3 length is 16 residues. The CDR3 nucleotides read TGTGCCAGCAGTAAACCTCAGGGGAATAGCAATCAGCCCCAGCATTTT. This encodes CASSKPQGNSNQPQHF.

The CDR3 loop reads CASSPQAGAGETQYF. CDR3 bases: TGCGCCAGCAGCCCCCAAGCGGGAGCGGGAGAGACCCAGTACTTC. The chain uses TRBV4-1 and TRBJ2-5; TRBD2 aligns across 8 bases. Germline CDR1 and CDR2: MGHRA and YSYEKL. This CDR3 contains 15 residues. J gave up 4 bases and V 4 bases, and 8 bases lay outside the gene matches.

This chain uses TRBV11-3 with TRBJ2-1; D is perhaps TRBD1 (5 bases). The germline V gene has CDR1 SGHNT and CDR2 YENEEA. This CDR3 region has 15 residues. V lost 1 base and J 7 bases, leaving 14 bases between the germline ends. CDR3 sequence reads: CASSLGQGGPNEQFF. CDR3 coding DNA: TGTGCCAGCAGCTTAGGGCAGGGCGGTCCAAATGAGCAGTTCTTC.

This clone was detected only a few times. The CDR3 loop reads CASSFGVTDTQYF. CDR3 nucleotides: TGTGCCAGCAGCTTCGGGGTCACAGATACGCAGTATTTT. The chain carries TRBV7-3 and TRBJ2-3; possibly TRBD2 for D (5 bases). Per germline, CDR1 SGHTA and CDR2 FQGTGA. The CDR3 loop spans 13 amino acids. V was cut by 3 bases and J by 2 bases, with 6 bases left in between.

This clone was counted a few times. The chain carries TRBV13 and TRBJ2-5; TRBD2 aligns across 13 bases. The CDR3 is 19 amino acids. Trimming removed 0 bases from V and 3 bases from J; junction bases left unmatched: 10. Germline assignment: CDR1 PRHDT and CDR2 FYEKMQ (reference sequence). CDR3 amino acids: CASSLGRGLAGAGEETQYF. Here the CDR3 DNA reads TGTGCCAGCAGCTTAGGCCGAGGACTAGCGGGGGCGGGAGAAGAGACCCAGTACTTC.

The chain's CDR3 is CASSRYSGQTDTQYF. DNA of the CDR3: TGTGCCAGCAGCCGTTACAGCGGGCAGACAGATACGCAGTATTTT. This rearrangement joins TRBV11-3 to TRBJ2-3, with D perhaps matching TRBD2 (6 bases). V dropped 5 bases and J dropped 3 bases, with 15 bases sitting between them. There are 15 residues in the CDR3. Per the germline V gene, CDR1 is SGHNT and CDR2 is YENEEA.

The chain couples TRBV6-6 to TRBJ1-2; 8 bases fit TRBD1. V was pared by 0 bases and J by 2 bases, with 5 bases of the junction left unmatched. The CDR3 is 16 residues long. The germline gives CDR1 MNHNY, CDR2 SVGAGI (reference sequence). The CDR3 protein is CASSYSRAGGNYGYTF. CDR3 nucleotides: TGTGCCAGCAGTTACTCGAGGGCAGGGGGCAACTATGGCTACACCTTC.

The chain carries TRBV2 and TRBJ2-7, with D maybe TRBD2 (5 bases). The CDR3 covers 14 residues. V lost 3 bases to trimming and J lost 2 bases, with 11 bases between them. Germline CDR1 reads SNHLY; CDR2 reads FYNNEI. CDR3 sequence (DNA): TGTGCCAGCAGTGACGGACTTCCTCCCTACGAGCAGTACTTC. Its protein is CASSDGLPPYEQYF.

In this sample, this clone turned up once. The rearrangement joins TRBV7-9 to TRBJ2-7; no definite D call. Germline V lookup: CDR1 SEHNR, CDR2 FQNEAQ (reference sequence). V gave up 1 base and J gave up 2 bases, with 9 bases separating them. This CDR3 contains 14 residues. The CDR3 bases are TGTGCCAGCAGCTTAGGTGGGGTGGCCTACGAGCAGTACTTC. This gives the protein CASSLGGVAYEQYF.